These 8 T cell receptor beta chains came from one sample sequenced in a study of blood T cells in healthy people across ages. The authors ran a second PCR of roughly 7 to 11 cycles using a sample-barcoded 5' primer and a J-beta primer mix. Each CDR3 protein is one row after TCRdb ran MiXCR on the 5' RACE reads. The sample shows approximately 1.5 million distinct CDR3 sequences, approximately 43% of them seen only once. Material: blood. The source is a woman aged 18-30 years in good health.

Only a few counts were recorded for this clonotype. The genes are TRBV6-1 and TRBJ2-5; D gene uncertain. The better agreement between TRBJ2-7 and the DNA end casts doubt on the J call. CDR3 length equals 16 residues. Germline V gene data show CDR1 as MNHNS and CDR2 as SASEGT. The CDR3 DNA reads TGTGCCAGCAGTGAGCGTGAACAGTTCGTAGGATACGAGCAGTACTTC. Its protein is CASSEREQFVGYEQYF.

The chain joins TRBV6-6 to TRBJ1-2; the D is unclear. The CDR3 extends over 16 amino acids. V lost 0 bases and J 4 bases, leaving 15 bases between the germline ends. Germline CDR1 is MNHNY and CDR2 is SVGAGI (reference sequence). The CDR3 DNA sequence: TGTGCCAGCAGTTACTCGATTCGTACGGGCCTCTATGGCTACACCTTC. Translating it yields CASSYSIRTGLYGYTF.

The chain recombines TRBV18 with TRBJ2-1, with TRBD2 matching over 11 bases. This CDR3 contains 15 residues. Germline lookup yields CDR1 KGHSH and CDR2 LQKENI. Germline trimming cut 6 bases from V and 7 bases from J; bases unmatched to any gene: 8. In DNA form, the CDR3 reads TGTGCCAGCTCGCAACTAGCGGGGGACTTGAATGAGCAGTTCTTC. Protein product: CASSQLAGDLNEQFF.

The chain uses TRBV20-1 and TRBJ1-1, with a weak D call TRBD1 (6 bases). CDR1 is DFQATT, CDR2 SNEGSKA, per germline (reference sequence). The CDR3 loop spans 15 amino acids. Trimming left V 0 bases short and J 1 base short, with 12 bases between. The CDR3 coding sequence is TGCAGTGCTAGAGAACCGGGGGCGGGGAACACTGAAGCTTTCTTT. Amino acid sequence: CSAREPGAGNTEAFF.

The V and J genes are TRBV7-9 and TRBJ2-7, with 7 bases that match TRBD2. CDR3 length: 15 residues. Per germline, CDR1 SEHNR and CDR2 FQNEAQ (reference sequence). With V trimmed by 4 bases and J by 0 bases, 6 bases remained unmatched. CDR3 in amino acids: CASSSSGTTSYEQYF. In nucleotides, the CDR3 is TGTGCCAGCAGCTCTAGCGGAACTACCTCCTACGAGCAGTACTTC.

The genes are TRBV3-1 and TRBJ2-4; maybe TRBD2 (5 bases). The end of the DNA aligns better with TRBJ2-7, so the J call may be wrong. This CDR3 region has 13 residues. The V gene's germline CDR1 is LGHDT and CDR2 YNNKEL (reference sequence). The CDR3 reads CASSHLNRGEQYF. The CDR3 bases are TGTGCCAGCAGCCACCTCAACCGGGGCGAGCAGTACTTC.

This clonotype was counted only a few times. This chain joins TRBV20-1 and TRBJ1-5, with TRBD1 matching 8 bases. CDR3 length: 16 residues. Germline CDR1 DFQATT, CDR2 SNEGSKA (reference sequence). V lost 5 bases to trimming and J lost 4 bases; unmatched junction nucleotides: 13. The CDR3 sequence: CSALTGQGILNQPQHF. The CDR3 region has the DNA TGCAGTGCTTTAACCGGACAGGGAATTCTGAATCAGCCCCAGCATTTT.

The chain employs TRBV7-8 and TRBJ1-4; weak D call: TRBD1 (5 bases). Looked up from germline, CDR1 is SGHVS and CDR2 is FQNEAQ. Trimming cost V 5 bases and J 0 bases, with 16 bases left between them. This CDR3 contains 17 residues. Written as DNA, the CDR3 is TGTGCCAGCAGCGCTCCCGGGGGACCTGCAACTAATGAAAAACTGTTTTTT. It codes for CASSAPGGPATNEKLFF.